This T cell receptor (beta chain) was sequenced during a study of blood T cell repertoires in COVID-19. Study-wide background: Researchers got acute and convalescent COVID-19 samples from the United States, Italy and Spain. T cells, B-cell-depleted T cells, or PBMCs provided the cDNA or gDNA that served as material.

Per the original methods: From reference gene primer amplification, estimates of nucleated cell counts were derived. Sequenced by immunoSEQ multiplex PCR; TCRdb stores in-frame clones only, minus some. V and J calls and clone size come straight from that table; D and trimming were deduced from the DNA. The sample has roughly 12,000 clones; 73% are singletons. Germline V gives CDR1 SQVTM, CDR2 ANQGSEA. This CDR3 contains 17 residues. V was pared by 4 bases and J by 6 bases, with 16 bases of the junction left unmatched. The receptor was derived from a human donor in a cohort sampled during active COVID-19. The rearrangement links TRBV29-1 to TRBJ1-5; 9 bases fit TRBD1. Material for sequencing was peripheral blood. The CDR3 nucleotides are TGCAGCGTTGCGGATCCGGGACAGGGTAGAGGAGCTCAGCCCCAGCATTTT. This codes for CSVADPGQGRGAQPQHF. Filled out from reference TRBV29-1 and TRBJ1-5, the complete variable domain reads SAVISQKPSRDICQRGTSLTIQCQVDSQVTMMFWYRQQPGQSLTLIATANQGSEATYESGFVIDKFPISRPNLTFSTLTVSNMSPEDSSIYLCSVADPGQGRGAQPQHFGDGTRLSIL.